Each of the 10 T cell receptor beta chains below was sequenced from the same sample in a study of PD-1 blockade in classical Hodgkin lymphoma. Every single patient, without exception, relapsed after autologous stem cell transplantation, and brentuximab vedotin exposure varied. The data were produced by immunoSEQ multiplex PCR, yet TCRdb's version contains in-frame clones alone and is incomplete. The table includes 13,000 or so clones, about four fifths detected once. The material was peripheral blood mononuclear cells (PBMCs), obtained at baseline. The receptors shown here come from a human donor with classical Hodgkin lymphoma.

The V gene is TRBV7-2, the J gene TRBJ2-7, with a possible D match to TRBD1 (5 bases). The CDR3 spans 14 residues. Germline V gene data show CDR1 as SGHTA and CDR2 as FQGNSA. V was pared by 4 bases and J by 0 bases, with 10 bases between. CDR3 sequence reads: CASSYDRTSYEQYF. In DNA, the CDR3 is TGTGCCAGCAGCTACGACAGAACCTCCTACGAGCAGTACTTC.

This rearrangement joins TRBV30 to TRBJ1-2; 8 nucleotides match TRBD1. V gave up 0 bases and J gave up 10 bases; unmatched junction bases: 10. This CDR3 is built from 14 residues. The germline gives CDR1 GTSNPN, CDR2 SVGIG (reference sequence). CDR3 coding DNA: TGTGCCTGGAGTGTAATTATAGGACAGGGAGTCTACACCTTC. Protein: CAWSVIIGQGVYTF.

This clone was detected only once. The chain links TRBV18 to TRBJ2-7, with D perhaps matching TRBD1 (6 bases). V lost 3 bases, J lost 0 bases, and 9 bases lay in between. The V gene's germline CDR1 is KGHSH and CDR2 LQKENI. The CDR3 is 14 amino acids. The CDR3 DNA is TGTGCCAGCTCACCCGGACAGCGCTCCTACGAGCAGTACTTC. As protein: CASSPGQRSYEQYF.

The chain recombines TRBV7-9 with TRBJ2-7; D possibly corresponds to TRBD1 (6 bases). The germline gives CDR1 SEHNR, CDR2 FQNEAQ (reference sequence). With 4 bases removed from V and 0 bases from J, the gap between germline ends came to 16 bases. The CDR3 length is 16 residues. The DNA of the CDR3 is TGTGCCAGCAGCTCCCCAGGGGCGAAAAGCTCCTACGAGCAGTACTTC. Translated: CASSSPGAKSSYEQYF. The full variable domain, with the rest looked up from reference TRBV7-9 and TRBJ2-7, is DTGVSQNPRHKITKRGQNVTFRCDPISEHNRLYWYRQTLGQGPEFLTYFQNEAQLEKSRLLSDRFSAERPKGSFSTLEIQRTEQGDSAMYLCASSSPGAKSSYEQYFGPGTRLTVT.

The chain recombines TRBV7-2 with TRBJ1-2; D not certain. With 2 bases removed from V and 8 bases from J, the gap between germline ends came to 12 bases. From germline, CDR1 is SGHTA and CDR2 FQGNSA. The CDR3 totals 13 residues. The CDR3 sequence: CASSLTGPSGYTF. For the CDR3, the DNA is TGTGCCAGCAGCTTAACCGGGCCCTCGGGCTACACCTTC.

This chain links TRBV6-1 with TRBJ2-1; 7 nucleotides match TRBD2. This CDR3 spans 15 amino acids. Germline V CDR1 and CDR2: MNHNS, SASEGT. V shed 1 base, J shed 2 bases, and the junction held 2 bases outside the gene matches. This CDR3 is CASSEEGRAYNEQFF. CDR3 in DNA: TGTGCCAGCAGTGAAGAAGGGAGGGCCTACAATGAGCAGTTCTTC.

The CDR3 DNA reads TGTGCCAGCAGTTTATCGGACAGGGCGTCGGGAGGGAACACCGGGGAGCTGTTTTTT. Translation: CASSLSDRASGGNTGELFF. The chain combines TRBV27 with TRBJ2-2, with TRBD1 as a possible D gene (8 bases). Looked up from germline, CDR1 is MNHEY and CDR2 is SMNVEV (reference sequence). Between the trimmed V and J ends, which lost 0 bases and 1 base, there was a span of 18 bases. This CDR3 comprises 19 residues.

This sequence joins TRBV6-6 and TRBJ1-5; D may be TRBD1 (5 bases). Germline-derived CDR1 and CDR2 are MNHNY and SVGAGI (reference sequence). Trimming removed 4 bases at V and 4 bases at J, with 14 bases between. CDR3 length: 15 amino acids. CDR3 loop: CASSSGTLRNQPQHF. CDR3 in DNA: TGTGCCAGCAGTTCCGGGACCCTAAGGAATCAGCCCCAGCATTTT.

The rearrangement uses TRBV28 and TRBJ1-2, with D unresolved. CDR1 and CDR2 from the germline V gene are MDHEN and SYDVKM. CDR3 size: 12 residues. Between the trimmed V and J ends, which lost 1 base and 5 bases, there was a span of 5 bases. CDR3 sequence (DNA): TGTGCCAGCAGTTTATCCGGATATGGCTACACCTTC. The encoded protein is CASSLSGYGYTF.

This clone was counted between two and nine times. This chain uses TRBV7-9 with TRBJ2-5; tentatively, D is TRBD1 (5 bases). Germline lookup yields CDR1 SEHNR and CDR2 FQNEAQ (reference sequence). V gave up 3 bases and J gave up 1 base, with 12 bases separating them. This CDR3 spans 15 amino acids. The chain's CDR3 is CASSFDVDSQETQYF. DNA for the CDR3: TGTGCCAGCAGCTTTGACGTAGACAGCCAAGAGACCCAGTACTTC.